This TCR beta chain came from a study of blood T cells in healthy people across ages. For the second PCR, which ran for roughly 7 to 11 cycles, a sample-barcoded 5' primer and a J-beta primer mix were used. A 12-random-nucleotide template-switch adaptor tagged each cDNA molecule. Via MiXCR, TCRdb re-called the 5' RACE reads, giving one row per CDR3 protein. The table records 710,000 or so distinct CDR3 sequences, 32% of them present only once. CDR1 is MNHEY and CDR2 is SVGEGT in the germline V gene. The CDR3 length is 15 residues. Study results and caveats: Total diversity from one million sequenced T cells was likely underestimated.

With regard to this clonotype: Its antigen is as yet unknown. The junction differs from germline at one of its ends, possibly a read error.

Donors were healthy Caucasian individuals from Russia aged roughly 6 to 90. The origin of this receptor is a woman older than 75 in good health. The sequenced sample consisted of blood. The chain employs TRBV6-2 or TRBV6-3 and TRBJ2-5; D is unresolved. Matching the DNA end better, TRBJ2-7 makes the J call doubtful. CDR3 sequence reads: CASSHSIRPPYEQYF. In nucleotides, the CDR3 is TGTGCCAGCAGTCACTCGATCAGGCCCCCCTACGAGCAGTACTTC.